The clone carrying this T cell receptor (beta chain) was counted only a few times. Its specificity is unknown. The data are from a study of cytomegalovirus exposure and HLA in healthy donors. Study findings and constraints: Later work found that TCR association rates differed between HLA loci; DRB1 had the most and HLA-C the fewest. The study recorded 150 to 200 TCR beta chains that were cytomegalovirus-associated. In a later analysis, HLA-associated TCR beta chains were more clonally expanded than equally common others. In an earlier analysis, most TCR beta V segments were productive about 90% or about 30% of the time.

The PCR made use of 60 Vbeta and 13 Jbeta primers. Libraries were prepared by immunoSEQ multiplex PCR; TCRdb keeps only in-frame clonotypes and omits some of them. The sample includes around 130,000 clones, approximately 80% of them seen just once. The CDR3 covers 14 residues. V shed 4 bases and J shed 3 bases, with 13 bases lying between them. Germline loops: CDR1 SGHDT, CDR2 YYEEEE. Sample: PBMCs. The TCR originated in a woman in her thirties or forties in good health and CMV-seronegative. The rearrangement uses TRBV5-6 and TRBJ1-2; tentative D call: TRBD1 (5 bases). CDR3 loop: CASSPGAGDYGYTF. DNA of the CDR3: TGTGCCAGCAGCCCCGGTGCGGGGGACTATGGCTACACCTTC.